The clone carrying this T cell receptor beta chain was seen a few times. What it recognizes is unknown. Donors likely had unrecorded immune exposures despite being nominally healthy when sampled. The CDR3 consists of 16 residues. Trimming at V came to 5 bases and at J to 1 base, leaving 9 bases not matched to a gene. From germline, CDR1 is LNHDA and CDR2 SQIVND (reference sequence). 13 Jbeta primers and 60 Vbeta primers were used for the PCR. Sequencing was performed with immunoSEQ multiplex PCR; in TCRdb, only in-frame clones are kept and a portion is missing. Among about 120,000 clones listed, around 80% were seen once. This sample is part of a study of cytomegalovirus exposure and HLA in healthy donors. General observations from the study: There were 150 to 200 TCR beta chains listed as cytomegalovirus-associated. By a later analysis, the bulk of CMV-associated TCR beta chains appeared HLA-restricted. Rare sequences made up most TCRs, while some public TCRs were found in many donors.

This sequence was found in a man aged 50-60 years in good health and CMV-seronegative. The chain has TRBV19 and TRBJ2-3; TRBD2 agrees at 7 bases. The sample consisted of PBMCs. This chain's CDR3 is CASSPSSSGRTDTQYF. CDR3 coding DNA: TGTGCCAGTAGTCCGAGCTCTAGCGGCCGCACAGATACGCAGTATTTT.